The following is a T cell receptor beta chain sequence with its context. The antigen it recognizes is unknown. Base quality data are lacking; no much larger clone is found one base away. The donors were roughly 40 Caucasian individuals from Russia, aged 6 to 90 years, who were systemically healthy. Each donor gave 8 to 10 milliliters of peripheral blood, drawn into EDTA-treated Vacutainer tubes. PBMCs were isolated by Ficoll-Paque density-gradient centrifugation, with at least 6 million obtained per sample. Trizol reagent was used to extract total RNA from the PBMCs, yielding at least 6 micrograms per sample. For every donor, an aliquot of PBMCs went through flow cytometry to measure the percentages of naive CD45RAhigh/CD27high T cells. This specimen belongs to a study of blood T cells in healthy people across ages (dated by TCRdb to about 2015). Background on the whole study: In model experiments, roughly one uniquely barcoded TCR beta cDNA molecule per two T cells was captured by template switching. Donors were grouped into four age groups: young (average about 15 years), middle-aged (about 38), aged (roughly 67) and long-lived (about 90). For two donors (one aged 18 to 29 and one aged 80 or older), the study analyzed two additional independent replicas of 1 million unique cDNA reads from the same blood draw. Age-related changes in TCR beta repertoire diversity were measured in the study by deep sequencing normalized with unique cDNA molecular identifiers. Here is what the overall study found, with its caveats: Because the CMV infection status of the donors was unknown, age-related changes in expanded clonotypes may potentially have been confounded. As age increased, observed TCR beta diversity per million T cells dropped in a roughly linear way, and a significant reduction was already evident by age around 41. Conclusive comparison of naive and antigen-experienced compartments was prevented by the profiling of bulk unsorted PBMCs. The percentage of naive T cells measured by flow cytometry correlated strongly with observed TCR beta diversity. Estimates of total diversity from one million sequenced T cells were regarded as lower bounds and underestimates. The long-lived group showed more naive CD4+ T cells, fewer expanded clones and increased TCR diversity than the aged group, suggesting age selection.

Libraries came from 5' RACE. The sample was run on an Illumina HiSeq 2500. A second PCR of about 6 to 11 cycles was run with a J-beta primer mix and a sample-barcoded 5' primer. Each TCR beta cDNA molecule received a unique molecular identifier from a template-switch 5' adaptor carrying 12 random nucleotides. Each sample yielded at least 3 million CDR3-containing paired-end reads. First-strand cDNA was synthesized from all RNA with the Mint cDNA synthesis kit, primed by a TRBC-specific oligonucleotide. Following uracil-DNA glycosylase treatment, all cDNA underwent a first 18-cycle PCR with the universal primers M1SS and BC2_uni_R. Under the source paper's analysis protocol: For normalization, 1 million high-quality reads were randomly selected from each sample, with every read carrying a distinct molecular identifier. Instead of being binned into consensus sequences, reads that shared molecular identifiers were thrown out. MiTCR, set to a Q25 quality threshold and the strictest error-elimination algorithm, was used for CDR3 identification, clonotype clustering and error correction. A nonparametric unseen species model with Euler transformation was used to estimate lower-bound total TCR beta diversity. TCRdb trimmed public reads at Q25 via fastp, called clones via MiXCR and kept in-frame beta chains. CDR3 protein duplicates are merged, each entry listing the most common genes and DNA. In this record, the V and J calls reflect TCRdb's handling and not the investigators' own analysis. Present in this sample are approximately 800,000 distinct CDR3 sequences, roughly 25% of which were seen just once. The ten largest make up approximately 4% of the sample.

Measured from the cysteine to the phenylalanine, the CDR3 is 16 residues long. The CDR3 DNA has 48 bases and is translated from base 1. The germline V gene (reference sequence) yields LGHDT for CDR1 and YNNKEL for CDR2. V gives up 4 bases and J gives up 2 bases, and the segment between their germline ends measures 15 bases. These sequences were also reported in another study, on T cells of mothers and their children. As described in the second report: The donors were nine systemically healthy Caucasian individuals, made up of three mothers and their six children. cDNA synthesis used all of the extracted RNA, with approximately 1.6 ug of RNA in each 15 ul reaction. Sample barcodes and 2-4 random nucleotides were added via the M1S primer in the second PCR. More than 8.5 million TCR beta CDR3 reads were obtained from each mother, and approximately 3 million reads were obtained from each child. Thymic selection shapes the output of TCR recombination in a similar way in related and unrelated pairs, and inherited differences have a minor effect. Related mother-child pairs always showed normalized repertoire overlap that was slightly higher than in unrelated mother-child pairs, though the difference was never significant. No persistent microchimeric T cell clones were detected, at a sensitivity of approximately 110 clones per million clonotypes. Deep NGS was used in the study to compare the TCR beta repertoires of mothers and children and to look for features that separate related mother-child pairs from unrelated individuals. The mean age was roughly 44 +/- 4 years for the mothers and approximately 11 +/- 4 years for the children. After adapters were ligated using NEBNext reagents, the libraries underwent 100+100 nt paired-end sequencing on an Illumina HiSeq 2000. To avoid cross-contamination, the mother libraries and the child libraries were prepared a month apart and sequenced in separate runs. For each donor, somewhere between roughly 450,000 and 2,200,000 distinct TCR beta clonotypes were identified. Naive TCR beta clonotypes were estimated from low-frequency clonotypes matched to each donor's FACS-determined naive share, without sorting.

Sequenced: blood. The sequence is built from TRBV3-1 and TRBJ2-1; tentative D gene TRBD2, with 6 bases matching. This receptor was taken from a boy between 5 and 17 years old in good health. CDR3 reads: CASSPFLAVTYNEQFF. The bases are TGTGCCAGCAGCCCCTTCTTAGCGGTGACCTACAATGAGCAGTTCTTC.